Listed here are 13 T cell receptor beta chains from one sample, sequenced in a study of vaccination and CD4 T cells after COVID-19 (dated by TCRdb to the early 2020s). No antigen has been identified for these receptors. The sample's treatment or condition, from its label and the paper: roughly nine-day PBMC culture with coronavirus spike peptide pools or control peptides (ViraFEST assay). Receptors were amplified or captured by PCR. Instrument on record: Illumina iSeq 100. At the Johns Hopkins FTIC core, DNA from the cultured CD4+ T cells underwent TCR sequencing with the Oncomine TCR Beta short-read assay. TCRdb reprocessing: public reads trimmed at Q25 with fastp, clones called with MiXCR, in-frame beta chains kept. Identical CDR3 protein sequences are pooled into one entry, listed with their most common genes and DNA. The sample includes some 20,000 distinct CDR3 sequences, with roughly 70% observed a single time. The top ten hold 7.6% of the sample.

The sample was CD4+ T cells from blood, cultured in vitro. These receptors originate from a human donor who had recovered from COVID-19.

The sample holds a few counts of this clonotype. The chain combines TRBV6-1 with TRBJ1-2, with 7 bases lining up with TRBD1. The CDR3 has 14 residues. V dropped 6 bases and J dropped 0; count of bases not matched to a gene: 4. Per germline, CDR1 MNHNS and CDR2 SASEGT. CDR3 sequence (DNA): TGTGCCAGCAGGACAGGGAACCCTAACTATGGCTACACCTTC. This sequence encodes CASRTGNPNYGYTF.

The rearrangement uses TRBV6-2 or TRBV6-3 and TRBJ2-3; 7 bases fit TRBD2. The trim removed 2 bases at V and 4 bases at J, leaving 3 bases unmatched. The CDR3 spans 14 residues. Germline loops: CDR1 MNHEY, CDR2 SVGEGT. The CDR3, as DNA: TGTGCCAGCAGTTACCAAGGGAGGGCAGATACGCAGTATTTT. Translation gives CASSYQGRADTQYF.

The genes are TRBV7-2 and TRBJ2-2; TRBD2 aligns across 9 bases. This CDR3 is 16 amino acids long. Germline V gene sequence: CDR1 SGHTA, CDR2 FQGNSA. V gave up 0 bases and J gave up 6 bases; unmatched junction bases: 5. The CDR3 DNA sequence: TGTGCCAGCAGCTTAGCAGCGGCGGGAGGGGCCGGGGAGCTGTTTTTT. Protein: CASSLAAAGGAGELFF. Full variable domain (rest looked up from reference TRBV7-2 and TRBJ2-2): GAGVSQSPSNKVTEKGKDVELRCDPISGHTALYWYRQSLGQGLEFLIYFQGNSAPDKSGLPSDRFSAERTGGSVSTLTIQRTQQEDSAVYLCASSLAAAGGAGELFFGEGSRLTVL.

This chain links TRBV21-1 with TRBJ2-5; the table assigns TRBD2, which was not confirmed against the DNA. TRBV21-1 is deemed a pseudogene. The CDR3 loop spans 15 amino acids. Written as DNA, the CDR3 is TGTGCCAGCAGCGCCAGGACGAGCGTACAAGAGACCCAGTACTTC. As protein: CASSARTSVQETQYF.

The table lists this clonotype with a few counts. The chain is built from TRBV7-9 and TRBJ1-5; D gene unclear. V dropped 5 bases and J dropped 6 bases, with 14 bases sitting between them. From germline, CDR1 is SEHNR and CDR2 FQNEAQ (reference sequence). The CDR3 has 14 residues. Written as DNA, the CDR3 is TGTGCCAGCAGCGTAGACGGAAGAGGTCAGCCCCAGCATTTT. This translates into CASSVDGRGQPQHF.

The chain employs TRBV20-1 and TRBJ2-7, with 10 bases that match TRBD2. CDR3 length: 12 residues. Germline values: CDR1 DFQATT, CDR2 SNEGSKA (reference sequence). With V trimmed by 3 bases and J by 5 bases, 1 base remained unmatched. CDR3 DNA sequence: TGCAGTGCTAGTCTAGCGGGAGACGAGCAGTACTTC. As protein: CSASLAGDEQYF.

The chain uses TRBV10-3 and TRBJ1-3; 7 bases are shared with TRBD1. Per germline, CDR1 ENHRY and CDR2 SYGVKD. Losses at the gene ends were 8 bases for V and 0 bases for J; bases not matched to a gene: 4. CDR3 length: 14 residues. The CDR3 reads CAIAGQNSGNTIYF. CDR3 DNA sequence: TGTGCCATCGCGGGACAGAACTCTGGAAACACCATATATTTT.

The CDR3 is CSAPGTLYEQYF. The CDR3 DNA reads TGCAGTGCTCCCGGGACACTCTACGAGCAGTACTTC. The J gene is TRBJ2-7, the V gene TRBV20-1; tentative D call: TRBD1 (6 bases). The CDR3 is made up of 12 amino acids. The V gene's germline CDR1 is DFQATT and CDR2 SNEGSKA (reference sequence). The germline V and J ends were trimmed by 5 bases and 3 bases, with 11 bases remaining between them.

This clonotype was seen a few times. The V call is TRBV20-1, the J call TRBJ1-6, with 7 bases matching TRBD1. Germline V CDR1 and CDR2: DFQATT, SNEGSKA (reference sequence). V shed 1 base and J 8 bases; nucleotides not matched to a gene: 8. The CDR3 extends over 15 amino acids. The CDR3, as DNA: TGCAGTGCTAGAGCAGACAGGGTGAGGGATTCACCCCTCCACTTT. Residues: CSARADRVRDSPLHF.

The sample holds one count of this clonotype. The V and J genes are TRBV4-2 and TRBJ1-1, with 12 bases fitting TRBD1. V shed 1 base, J shed 1 base, and the junction held 4 bases outside the gene matches. Looked up from germline, CDR1 is LGHNA and CDR2 is YNFKEQ. The CDR3 is 17 residues long. This CDR3 is CASSQGDRGLWNTEAFF. CDR3 nucleotides: TGTGCCAGCAGCCAAGGGGACAGGGGGCTCTGGAACACTGAAGCTTTCTTT.

The V call is TRBV9, the J call TRBJ1-4; D unresolved. Looked up from germline, CDR1 is SGDLS and CDR2 is YYNGEE. With 0 bases removed from V and 7 bases from J, the gap between germline ends came to 10 bases. The CDR3 extends over 14 amino acids. The CDR3 loop reads CASSVASAGEKLFF. The CDR3 DNA sequence: TGTGCCAGCAGCGTAGCTTCTGCCGGTGAAAAACTGTTTTTT.

The chain joins TRBV6-2 or TRBV6-3 to TRBJ1-1; D ambiguous. The length of the CDR3 is 14 residues. CDR1 and CDR2 (germline): MNHEY, SVGEGT. V gave up 4 bases and J gave up 1 base, with 10 bases separating them. CDR3 in DNA: TGTGCCAGCAGTTCATGGGCGCAGAACACTGAAGCTTTCTTT. As protein: CASSSWAQNTEAFF.

The chain employs TRBV7-2 and TRBJ1-5, with TRBD1 matching 7 bases. The V gene's germline CDR1 is SGHTA and CDR2 FQGNSA. This CDR3 is built from 15 residues. Unmatched junction bases numbered 11, after V lost 5 bases and J lost 7 bases. The DNA for the CDR3 is TGTGCCAGCAGCACCAGGACAGGCGGCGGCCAGCCCCAGCATTTT. It specifies CASSTRTGGGQPQHF.